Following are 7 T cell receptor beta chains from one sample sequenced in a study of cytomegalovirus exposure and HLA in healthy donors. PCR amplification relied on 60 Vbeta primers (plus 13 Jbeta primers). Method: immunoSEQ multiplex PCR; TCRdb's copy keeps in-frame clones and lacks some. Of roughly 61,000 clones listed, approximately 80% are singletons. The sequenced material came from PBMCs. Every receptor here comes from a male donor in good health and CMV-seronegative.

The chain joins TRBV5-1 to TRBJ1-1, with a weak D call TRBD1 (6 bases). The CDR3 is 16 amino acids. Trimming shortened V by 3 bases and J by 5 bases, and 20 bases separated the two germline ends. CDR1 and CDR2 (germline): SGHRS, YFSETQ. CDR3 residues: CASSYRLDAGDTEAFF. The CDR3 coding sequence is TGCGCCAGCAGCTACAGACTTGACGCAGGGGATACTGAAGCTTTCTTT.

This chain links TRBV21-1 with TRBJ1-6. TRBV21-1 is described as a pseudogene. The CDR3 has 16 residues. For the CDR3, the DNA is TGTGCCAGCAGCAAAGGCGGGGGATCCAATAATTCACCCCTCCACTTT. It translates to CASSKGGGSNNSPLHF.

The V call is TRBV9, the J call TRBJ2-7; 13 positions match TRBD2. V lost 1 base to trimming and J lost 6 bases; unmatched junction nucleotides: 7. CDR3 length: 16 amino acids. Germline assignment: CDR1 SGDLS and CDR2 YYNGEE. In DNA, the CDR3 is TGTGCCAGCAGCGTAAGGTCGGGACTAGCGGGAAGCGAGCAGTACTTC. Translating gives CASSVRSGLAGSEQYF.

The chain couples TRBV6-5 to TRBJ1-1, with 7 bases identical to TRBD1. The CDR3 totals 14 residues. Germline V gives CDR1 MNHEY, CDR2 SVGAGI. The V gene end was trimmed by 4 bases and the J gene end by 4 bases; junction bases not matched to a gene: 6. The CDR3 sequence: CASSSRQGLTEAFF. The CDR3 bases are TGTGCCAGCAGTTCCCGACAGGGTCTCACTGAAGCTTTCTTT.

CDR3 sequence (DNA): TGTGCCAGCAGCTTAGAGGAGTCCTACGAGCAGTACTTC. Translation: CASSLEESYEQYF. The chain carries TRBV7-2 and TRBJ2-7; D is ambiguous. V lost 1 base and J lost 1, with 5 bases in between. Germline V gene sequence: CDR1 SGHTA, CDR2 FQGNSA. This CDR3 is built from 13 residues. Based on the CDR3 plus reference TRBV7-2 and TRBJ2-7, the full variable domain is GAGVSQSPSNKVTEKGKDVELRCDPISGHTALYWYRQSLGQGLEFLIYFQGNSAPDKSGLPSDRFSAERTGGSVSTLTIQRTQQEDSAVYLCASSLEESYEQYFGPGTRLTVT.

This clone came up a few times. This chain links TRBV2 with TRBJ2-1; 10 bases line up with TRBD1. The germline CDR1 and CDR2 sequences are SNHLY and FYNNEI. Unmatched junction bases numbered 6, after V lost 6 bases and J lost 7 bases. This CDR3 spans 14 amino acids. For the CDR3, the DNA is TGTGCCAGCAGATCGGACAGGGGGTGGAATGAGCAGTTCTTC. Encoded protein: CASRSDRGWNEQFF.

Written as DNA, the CDR3 is TGCGCCAGCAGCTCGGGCATTACCCAGGGCTATGGCTACACCTTC. Translated: CASSSGITQGYGYTF. The chain carries TRBV5-1 and TRBJ1-2; weak D call: TRBD1 (5 bases). CDR1 is SGHRS, CDR2 YFSETQ, per germline. Trimming took 3 bases from V and 4 from J, leaving 16 bases between them. The CDR3 runs to 15 residues.